This TCR beta chain is drawn from a study of T cell changes during pregnancy in multiple sclerosis. Repertoires were generated with immunoSEQ multiplex PCR, while TCRdb's copy carries only in-frame clones and drops some. The sample lists more than 40,000 clones, roughly 94% occurring once. Trimming took 4 bases from V and 8 from J; bases not matched to a gene: 9. The CDR3 length is 17 residues. CDR1 and CDR2 from the germline V gene are SGDLS and YYNGEE. This chain connects TRBV9 to TRBJ2-1; TRBD2 agrees at 16 bases. The specimen comprised CD4+ T cells from peripheral blood mononuclear cells, sampled in the second trimester of pregnancy. The origin of this receptor is a female donor with multiple sclerosis, enrolled in a pregnancy study. CDR3 nucleotide sequence: TGTGCCAGCAGCTTTTCCGGGACTAGCGGGGGGGCGCATGAGCAGTTCTTC. This encodes CASSFSGTSGGAHEQFF.